This TCR beta chain was sequenced during a study of cytomegalovirus exposure and HLA in healthy donors. Study overall: Approximately 85 million unique TCRs from HLA-typed donors were held in an early data release. Study-level results: The authors later found most CMV-associated TCR beta chains appeared HLA-restricted. Indistinguishability led to the exclusion of some V segments, TRBV6-2 and TRBV6-3 included. One cluster of highly shared sequence variants probably arose as a sequencing artifact.

CDR3 length: 15 amino acids. V lost 3 bases and J lost 5; bases outside the gene matches: 9. Germline V CDR1 and CDR2: SGHDN, FVKESK. As for this clone: Its antigen is unknown.

PCR amplification relied on 60 Vbeta primers (plus 13 Jbeta primers). Data came from immunoSEQ multiplex PCR; TCRdb stores just in-frame clones and leaves some out. The sample shows over 85,000 clones, approximately 79% of them seen only once. The rearrangement uses TRBV14 and TRBJ1-1; 7 bases are a match to TRBD1. Sequences were obtained from PBMCs. The TCR comes from a woman in her thirties or forties in good health and CMV-seronegative. In DNA form, the CDR3 reads TGTGCCAGCAGCCATTTTACCAGGGGGAAAACTGAAGCTTTCTTT. It yields the protein CASSHFTRGKTEAFF. The full variable domain, completed using reference TRBV14 and TRBJ1-1, is EAGVTQFPSHSVIEKGQTVTLRCDPISGHDNLYWYRRVMGKEIKFLLHFVKESKQDESGMPNNRFLAERTGGTYSTLKVQPAELEDSGVYFCASSHFTRGKTEAFFGQGTRLTVV.